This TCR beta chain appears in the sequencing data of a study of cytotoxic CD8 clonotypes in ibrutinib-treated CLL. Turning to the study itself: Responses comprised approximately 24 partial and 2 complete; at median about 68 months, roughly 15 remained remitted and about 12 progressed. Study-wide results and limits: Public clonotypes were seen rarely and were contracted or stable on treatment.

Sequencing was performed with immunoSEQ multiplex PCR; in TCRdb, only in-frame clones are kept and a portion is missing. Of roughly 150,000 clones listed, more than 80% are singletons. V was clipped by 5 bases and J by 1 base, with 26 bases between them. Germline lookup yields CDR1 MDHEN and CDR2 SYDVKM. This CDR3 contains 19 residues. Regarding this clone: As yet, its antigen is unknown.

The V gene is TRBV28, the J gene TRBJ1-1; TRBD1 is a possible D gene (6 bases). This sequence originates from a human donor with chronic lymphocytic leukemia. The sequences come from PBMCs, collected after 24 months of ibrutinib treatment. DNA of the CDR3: TGTGCCAGCAGTCCCTTATACCCCCACCCCCTGACAGGGAACACTGAAGCTTTCTTT. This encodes CASSPLYPHPLTGNTEAFF.